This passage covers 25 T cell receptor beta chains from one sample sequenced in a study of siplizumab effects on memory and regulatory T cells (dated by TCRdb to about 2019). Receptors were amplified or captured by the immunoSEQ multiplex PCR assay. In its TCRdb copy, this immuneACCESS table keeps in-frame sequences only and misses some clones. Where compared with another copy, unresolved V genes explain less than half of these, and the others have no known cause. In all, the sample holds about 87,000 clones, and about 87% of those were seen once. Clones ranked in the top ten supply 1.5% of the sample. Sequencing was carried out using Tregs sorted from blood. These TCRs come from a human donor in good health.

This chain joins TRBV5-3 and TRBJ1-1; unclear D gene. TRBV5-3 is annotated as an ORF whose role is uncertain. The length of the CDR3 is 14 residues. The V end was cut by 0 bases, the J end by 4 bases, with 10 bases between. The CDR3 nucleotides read TGTGCCAGAAGCTTGGGACGGCTGCTCACTGAAGCTTTCTTT. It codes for CARSLGRLLTEAFF.

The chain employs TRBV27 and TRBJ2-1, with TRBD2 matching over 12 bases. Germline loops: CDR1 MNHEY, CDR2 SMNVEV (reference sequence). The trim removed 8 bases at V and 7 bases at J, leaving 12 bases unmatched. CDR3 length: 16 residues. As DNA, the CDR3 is TGTGCCAGCGGAATCGCCGGGACTAGCGGGCCTAATGAGCAGTTCTTC. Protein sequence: CASGIAGTSGPNEQFF.

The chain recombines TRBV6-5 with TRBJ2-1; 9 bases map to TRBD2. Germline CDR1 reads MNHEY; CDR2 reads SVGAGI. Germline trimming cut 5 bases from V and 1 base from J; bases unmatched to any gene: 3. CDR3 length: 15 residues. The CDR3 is CASSASGGSYNEQFF. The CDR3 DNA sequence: TGTGCCAGCAGTGCAAGCGGGGGGTCCTACAATGAGCAGTTCTTC.

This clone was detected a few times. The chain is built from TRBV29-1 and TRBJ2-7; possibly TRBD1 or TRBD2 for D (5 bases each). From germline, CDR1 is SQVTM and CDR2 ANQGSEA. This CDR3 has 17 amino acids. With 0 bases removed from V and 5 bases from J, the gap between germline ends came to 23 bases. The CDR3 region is CSVEDAAWGGPGDEQYF. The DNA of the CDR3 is TGCAGCGTTGAAGATGCGGCTTGGGGCGGGCCAGGAGACGAGCAGTACTTC.

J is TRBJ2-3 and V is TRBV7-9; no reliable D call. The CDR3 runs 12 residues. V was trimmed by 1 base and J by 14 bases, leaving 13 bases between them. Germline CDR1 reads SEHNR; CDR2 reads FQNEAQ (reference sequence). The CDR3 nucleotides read TGTGCCAGCAGCTTAGGGACGTACCCGCGGTATTTT. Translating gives CASSLGTYPRYF.

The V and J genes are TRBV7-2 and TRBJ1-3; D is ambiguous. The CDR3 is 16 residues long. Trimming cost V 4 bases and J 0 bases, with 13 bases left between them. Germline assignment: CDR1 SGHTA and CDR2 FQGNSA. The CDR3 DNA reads TGTGCCAGCAGCTCCCGATCAAGTAGCTCTGGAAACACCATATATTTT. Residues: CASSSRSSSSGNTIYF.

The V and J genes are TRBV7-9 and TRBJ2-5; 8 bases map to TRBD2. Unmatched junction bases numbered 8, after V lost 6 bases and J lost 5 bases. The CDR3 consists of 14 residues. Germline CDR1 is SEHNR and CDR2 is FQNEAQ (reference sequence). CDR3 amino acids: CASRSTRGGETQYF. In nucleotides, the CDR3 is TGTGCCAGCAGGTCAACCCGGGGGGGGGAGACCCAGTACTTC.

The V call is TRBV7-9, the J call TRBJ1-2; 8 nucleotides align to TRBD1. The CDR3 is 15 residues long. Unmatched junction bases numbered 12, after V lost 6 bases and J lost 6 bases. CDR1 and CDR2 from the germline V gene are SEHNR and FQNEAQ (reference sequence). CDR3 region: CASSGDRILSNGYTF. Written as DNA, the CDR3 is TGTGCCAGCAGTGGGGACAGGATCCTTTCCAATGGCTACACCTTC.

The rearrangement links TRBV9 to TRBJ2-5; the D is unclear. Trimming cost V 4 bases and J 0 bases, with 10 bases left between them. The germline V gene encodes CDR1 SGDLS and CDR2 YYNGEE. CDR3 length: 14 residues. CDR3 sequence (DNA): TGTGCCAGCAGCCTCGGCCCGTACCAAGAGACCCAGTACTTC. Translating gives CASSLGPYQETQYF.

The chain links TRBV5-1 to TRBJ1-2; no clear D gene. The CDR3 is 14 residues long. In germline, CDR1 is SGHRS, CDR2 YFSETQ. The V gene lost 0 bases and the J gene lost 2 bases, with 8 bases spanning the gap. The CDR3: CASSLAGENYGYTF. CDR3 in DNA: TGCGCCAGCAGCTTGGCCGGGGAGAACTATGGCTACACCTTC.

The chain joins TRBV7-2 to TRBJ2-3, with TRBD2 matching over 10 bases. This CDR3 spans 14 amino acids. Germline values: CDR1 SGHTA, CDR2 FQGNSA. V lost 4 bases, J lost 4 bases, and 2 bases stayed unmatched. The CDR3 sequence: CASSSGLAADTQYF. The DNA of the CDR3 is TGTGCCAGCAGCTCTGGACTAGCGGCAGATACGCAGTATTTT.

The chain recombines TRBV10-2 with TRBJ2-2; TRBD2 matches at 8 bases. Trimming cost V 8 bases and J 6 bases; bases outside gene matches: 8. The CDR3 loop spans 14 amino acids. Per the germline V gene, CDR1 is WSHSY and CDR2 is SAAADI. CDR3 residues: CASRPGGGSGELFF. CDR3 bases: TGCGCCAGCCGCCCGGGCGGGGGGTCCGGGGAGCTGTTTTTT.

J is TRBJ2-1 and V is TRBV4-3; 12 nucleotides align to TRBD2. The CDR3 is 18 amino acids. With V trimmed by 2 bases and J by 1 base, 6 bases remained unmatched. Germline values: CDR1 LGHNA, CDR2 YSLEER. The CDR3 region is CASSQKLAGGVSYNEQFF. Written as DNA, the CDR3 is TGCGCCAGCAGCCAAAAACTAGCGGGGGGCGTATCCTACAATGAGCAGTTCTTC.

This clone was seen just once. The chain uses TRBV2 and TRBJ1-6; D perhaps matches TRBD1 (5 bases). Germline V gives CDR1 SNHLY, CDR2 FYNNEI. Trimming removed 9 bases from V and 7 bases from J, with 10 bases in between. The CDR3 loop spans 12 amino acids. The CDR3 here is CARKTGNSPLHF. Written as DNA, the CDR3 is TGTGCCAGAAAAACAGGAAATTCACCCCTCCACTTT.

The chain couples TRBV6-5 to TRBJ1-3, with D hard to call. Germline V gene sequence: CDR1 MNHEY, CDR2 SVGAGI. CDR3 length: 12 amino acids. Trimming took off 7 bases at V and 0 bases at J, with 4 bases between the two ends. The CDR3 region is CASKSSGNTIYF. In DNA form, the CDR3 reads TGTGCCAGCAAGAGCTCTGGAAACACCATATATTTT.

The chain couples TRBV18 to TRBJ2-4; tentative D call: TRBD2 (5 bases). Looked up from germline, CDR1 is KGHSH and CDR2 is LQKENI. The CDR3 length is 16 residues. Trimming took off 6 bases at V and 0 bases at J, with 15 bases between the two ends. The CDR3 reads CASSPAPSLAKNIQYF. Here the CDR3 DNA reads TGTGCCAGCTCCCCTGCACCTAGCCTAGCCAAAAACATTCAGTACTTC.

CDR3 in amino acids: CASSLGVRETQYF. The CDR3 bases are TGTGCCAGCAGCTTAGGGGTCCGGGAGACCCAGTACTTC. The chain uses TRBV11-2 and TRBJ2-5; D is ambiguous. The CDR3 totals 13 residues. Germline V gene sequence: CDR1 SGHAT, CDR2 FQNNGV. V dropped 1 base and J dropped 5 bases, with 8 bases sitting between them.

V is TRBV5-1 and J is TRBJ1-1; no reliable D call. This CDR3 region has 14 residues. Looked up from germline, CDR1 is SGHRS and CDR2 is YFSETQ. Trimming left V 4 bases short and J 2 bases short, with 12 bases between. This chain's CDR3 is CASSPWTGNTEAFF. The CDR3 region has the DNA TGCGCCAGCAGCCCCTGGACGGGCAACACTGAAGCTTTCTTT.

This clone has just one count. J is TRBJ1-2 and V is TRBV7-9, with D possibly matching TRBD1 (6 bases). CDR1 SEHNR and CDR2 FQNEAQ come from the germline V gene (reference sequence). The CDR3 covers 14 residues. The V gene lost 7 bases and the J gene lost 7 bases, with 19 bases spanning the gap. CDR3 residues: CASTGAQASVGYTF. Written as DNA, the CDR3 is TGTGCCAGCACGGGGGCCCAAGCGTCGGTTGGCTACACCTTC.

CDR3 nucleotides: TGTGCCAGCAGCCAAGGTCGGCAGCAAGCTTTCTTT. Translating it yields CASSQGRQQAFF. This chain links TRBV14 with TRBJ1-1, with D hard to call. CDR1 and CDR2 from the germline V gene are SGHDN and FVKESK. The V gene lost 1 base and the J gene lost 9 bases, with 9 bases spanning the gap. This CDR3 spans 12 amino acids.

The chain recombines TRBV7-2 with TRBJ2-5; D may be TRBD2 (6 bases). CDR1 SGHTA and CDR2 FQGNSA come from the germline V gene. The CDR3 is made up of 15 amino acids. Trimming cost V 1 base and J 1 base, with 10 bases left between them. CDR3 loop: CASSLGTTVQETQYF. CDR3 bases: TGTGCCAGCAGCTTAGGGACTACTGTCCAAGAGACCCAGTACTTC.

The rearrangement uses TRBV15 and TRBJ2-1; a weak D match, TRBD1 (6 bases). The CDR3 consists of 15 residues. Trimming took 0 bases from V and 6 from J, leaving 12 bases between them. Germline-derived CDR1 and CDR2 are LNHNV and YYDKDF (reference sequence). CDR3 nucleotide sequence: TGTGCCACCAGCAGAGAATCCGGCAGGGGCAATGAGCAGTTCTTC. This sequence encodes CATSRESGRGNEQFF.

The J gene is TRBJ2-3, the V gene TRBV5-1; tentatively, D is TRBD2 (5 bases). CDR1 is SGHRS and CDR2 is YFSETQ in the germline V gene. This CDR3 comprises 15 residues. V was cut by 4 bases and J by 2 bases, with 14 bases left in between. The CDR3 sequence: CASSEGHAITDTQYF. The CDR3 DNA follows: TGCGCCAGCAGCGAGGGCCACGCAATCACAGATACGCAGTATTTT.

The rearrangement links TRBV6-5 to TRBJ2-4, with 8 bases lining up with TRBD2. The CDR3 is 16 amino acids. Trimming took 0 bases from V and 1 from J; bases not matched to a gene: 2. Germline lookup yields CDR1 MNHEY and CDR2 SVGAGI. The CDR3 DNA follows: TGTGCCAGCAGTTACTCTCCTAGCGGGGCCAAAAACATTCAGTACTTC. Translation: CASSYSPSGAKNIQYF.

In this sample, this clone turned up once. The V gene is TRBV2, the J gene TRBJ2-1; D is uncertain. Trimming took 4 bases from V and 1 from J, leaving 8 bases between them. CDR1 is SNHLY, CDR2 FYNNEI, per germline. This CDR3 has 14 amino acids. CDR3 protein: CASSVERSYNEQFF. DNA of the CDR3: TGTGCCAGCAGTGTTGAGCGATCCTACAATGAGCAGTTCTTC. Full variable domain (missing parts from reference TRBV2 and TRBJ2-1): EPEVTQTPSHQVTQMGQEVILRCVPISNHLYFYWYRQILGQKVEFLVSFYNNEISEKSEIFDDQFSVERPDGSNFTLKIRSTKLEDSAMYFCASSVERSYNEQFFGPGTRLTVL.